This T cell receptor beta chain was captured in a study of blood T cell repertoires in COVID-19. The method was immunoSEQ multiplex PCR; TCRdb's version includes in-frame clones alone and lacks a portion of them. Among 200,000 to 250,000 clones listed, about nine tenths were seen once. Germline V CDR1 and CDR2: SGHTA, FQGNSA. V shed 5 bases and J 1 base; nucleotides not matched to a gene: 10. CDR3 length: 18 amino acids. This clone was detected once. The rearrangement uses TRBV7-2 and TRBJ2-3, with 12 bases matching TRBD2. The clonotype was recovered from a woman aged 25 to 45 with acute COVID-19. Source material: PBMCs or T cells enriched from blood (not recorded which). The CDR3 DNA reads as TGTGCCAGCAGCCTCCTAGCGGGAGGGCCGCGGGGCACAGATACGCAGTATTTT. Translated: CASSLLAGGPRGTDTQYF.